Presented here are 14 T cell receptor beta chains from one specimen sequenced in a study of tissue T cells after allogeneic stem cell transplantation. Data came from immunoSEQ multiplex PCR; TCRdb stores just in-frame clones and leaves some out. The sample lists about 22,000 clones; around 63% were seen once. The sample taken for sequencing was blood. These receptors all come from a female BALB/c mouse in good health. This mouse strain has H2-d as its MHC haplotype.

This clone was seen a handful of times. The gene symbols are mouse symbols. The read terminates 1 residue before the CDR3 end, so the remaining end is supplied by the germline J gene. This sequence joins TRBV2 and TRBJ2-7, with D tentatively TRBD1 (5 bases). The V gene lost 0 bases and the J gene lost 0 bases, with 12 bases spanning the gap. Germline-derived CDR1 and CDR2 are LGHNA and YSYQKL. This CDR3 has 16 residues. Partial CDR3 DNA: TGTGCCAGCAGCCAAGATCTGCACAGGAGCTCCTATGAACAGTAC. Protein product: CASSQDLHRSSYEQY. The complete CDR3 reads CASSQDLHRSSYEQYF.

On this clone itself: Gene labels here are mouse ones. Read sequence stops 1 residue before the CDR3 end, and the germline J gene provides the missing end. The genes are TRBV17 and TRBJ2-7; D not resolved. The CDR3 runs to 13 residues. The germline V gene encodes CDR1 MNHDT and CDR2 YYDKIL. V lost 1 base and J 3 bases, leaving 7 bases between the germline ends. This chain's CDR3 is CASSRGQNYEQYF. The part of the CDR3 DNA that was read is TGTGCTAGCAGTAGAGGCCAGAACTATGAACAGTAC.

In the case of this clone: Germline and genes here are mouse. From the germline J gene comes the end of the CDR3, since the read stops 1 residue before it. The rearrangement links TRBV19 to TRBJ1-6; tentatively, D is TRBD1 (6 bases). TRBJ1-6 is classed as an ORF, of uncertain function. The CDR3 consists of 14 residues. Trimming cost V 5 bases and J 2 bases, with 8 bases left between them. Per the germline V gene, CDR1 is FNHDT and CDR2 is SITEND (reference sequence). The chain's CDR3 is CASRGQPYNSPLYF. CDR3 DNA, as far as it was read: TGTGCCAGCAGAGGACAGCCCTATAATTCGCCCCTCTAC.

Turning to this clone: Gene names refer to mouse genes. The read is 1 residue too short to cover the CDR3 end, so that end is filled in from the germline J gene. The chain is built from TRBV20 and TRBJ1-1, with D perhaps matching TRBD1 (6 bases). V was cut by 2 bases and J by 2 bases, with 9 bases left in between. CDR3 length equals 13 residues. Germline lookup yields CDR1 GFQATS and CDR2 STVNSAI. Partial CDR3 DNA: TGTGGTGCTAGGTGGGACATTAACACAGAAGTCTTC. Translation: CGARWDINTEVF. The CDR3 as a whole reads CGARWDINTEVFF.

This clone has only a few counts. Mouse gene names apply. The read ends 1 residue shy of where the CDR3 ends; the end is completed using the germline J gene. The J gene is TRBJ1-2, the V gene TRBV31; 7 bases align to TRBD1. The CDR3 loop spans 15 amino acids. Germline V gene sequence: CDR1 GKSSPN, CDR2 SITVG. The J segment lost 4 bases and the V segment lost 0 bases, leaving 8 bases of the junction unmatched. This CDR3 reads CAWSLNRGRGSDYTF. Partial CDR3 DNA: TGTGCCTGGAGTCTTAACAGGGGCCGGGGCTCCGACTACACC.

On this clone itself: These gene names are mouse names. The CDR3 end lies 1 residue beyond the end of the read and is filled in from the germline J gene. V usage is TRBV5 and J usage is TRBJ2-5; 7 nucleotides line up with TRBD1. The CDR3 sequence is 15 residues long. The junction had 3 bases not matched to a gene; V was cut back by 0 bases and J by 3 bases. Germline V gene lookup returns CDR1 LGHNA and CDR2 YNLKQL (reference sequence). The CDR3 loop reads CASSQDSGGQDTQYF. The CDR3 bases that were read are TGTGCCAGCAGCCAAGATTCAGGGGGACAAGACACCCAGTAC.

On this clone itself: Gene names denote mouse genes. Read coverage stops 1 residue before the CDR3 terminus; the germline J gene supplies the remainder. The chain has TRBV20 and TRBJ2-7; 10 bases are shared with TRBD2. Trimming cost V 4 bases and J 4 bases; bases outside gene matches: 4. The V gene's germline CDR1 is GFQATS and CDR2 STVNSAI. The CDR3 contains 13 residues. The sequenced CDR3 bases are TGTGGTGCTATCGGGACTGGGGCGTATGAACAGTAC. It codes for CGAIGTGAYEQY. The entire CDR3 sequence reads CGAIGTGAYEQYF.

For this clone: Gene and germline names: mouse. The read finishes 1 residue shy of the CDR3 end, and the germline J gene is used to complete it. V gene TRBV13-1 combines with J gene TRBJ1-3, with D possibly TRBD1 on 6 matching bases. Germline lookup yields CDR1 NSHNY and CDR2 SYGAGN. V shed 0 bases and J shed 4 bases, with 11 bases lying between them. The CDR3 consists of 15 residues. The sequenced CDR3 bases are TGTGCCAGCAGTGATGCAGGGGCGAGGGGAAATACGCTCTAT. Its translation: CASSDAGARGNTLY. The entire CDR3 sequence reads CASSDAGARGNTLYF.

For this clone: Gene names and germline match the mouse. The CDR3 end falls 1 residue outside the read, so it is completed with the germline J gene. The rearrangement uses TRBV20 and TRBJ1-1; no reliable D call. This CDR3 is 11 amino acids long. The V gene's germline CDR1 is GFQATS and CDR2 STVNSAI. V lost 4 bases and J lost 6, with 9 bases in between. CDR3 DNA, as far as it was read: TGTGGTGCTATTAGAGGTGCAGAAGTCTTC. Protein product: CGAIRGAEVF. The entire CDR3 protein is CGAIRGAEVFF.

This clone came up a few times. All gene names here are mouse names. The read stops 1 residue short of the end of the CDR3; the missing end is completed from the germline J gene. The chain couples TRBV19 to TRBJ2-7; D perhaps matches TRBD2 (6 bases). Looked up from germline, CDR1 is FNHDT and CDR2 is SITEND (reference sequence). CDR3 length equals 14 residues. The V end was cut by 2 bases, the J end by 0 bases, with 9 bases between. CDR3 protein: CASSIPGASYEQYF. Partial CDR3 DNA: TGTGCCAGCAGTATTCCTGGGGCCTCCTATGAACAGTAC.

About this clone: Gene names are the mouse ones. CDR3 sequence: CASSQGGLSNERLFF. CDR3 DNA (partial): TGTGCCAGCAGCCAAGGGGGACTTTCCAACGAAAGATTATTT. The J gene is TRBJ1-4, the V gene TRBV5; weak D call: TRBD1 (5 bases). Sequencing ends 1 residue short of the CDR3 end; the germline J gene provides the rest. V was pared by 1 base and J by 0 bases, with 6 bases between. The CDR3 consists of 15 residues. Germline V gene sequence: CDR1 LGHNA, CDR2 YNLKQL (reference sequence).

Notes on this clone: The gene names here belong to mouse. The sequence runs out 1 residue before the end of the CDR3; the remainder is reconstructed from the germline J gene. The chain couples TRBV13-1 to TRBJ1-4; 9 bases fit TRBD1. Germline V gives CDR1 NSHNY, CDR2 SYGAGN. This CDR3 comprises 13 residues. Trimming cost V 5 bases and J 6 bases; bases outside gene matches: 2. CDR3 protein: CASRQGAHERLFF. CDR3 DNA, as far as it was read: TGTGCCAGCAGACAGGGGGCCCACGAAAGATTATTT.

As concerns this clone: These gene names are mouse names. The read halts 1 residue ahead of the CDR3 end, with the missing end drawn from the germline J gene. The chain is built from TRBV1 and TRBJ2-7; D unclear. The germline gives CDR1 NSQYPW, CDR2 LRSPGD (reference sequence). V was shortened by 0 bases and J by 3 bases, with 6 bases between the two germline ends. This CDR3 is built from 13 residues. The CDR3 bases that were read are TGCACCTGCAGTGCAGATCCTAGCTATGAACAGTAC. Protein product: CTCSADPSYEQY. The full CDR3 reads CTCSADPSYEQYF.

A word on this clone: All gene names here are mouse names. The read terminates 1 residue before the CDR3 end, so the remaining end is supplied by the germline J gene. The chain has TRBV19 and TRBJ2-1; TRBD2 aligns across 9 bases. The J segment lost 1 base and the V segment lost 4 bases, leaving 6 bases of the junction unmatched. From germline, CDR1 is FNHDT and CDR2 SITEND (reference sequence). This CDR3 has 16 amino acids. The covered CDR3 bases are TGTGCCAGCAGTCCCGGACTGGGGCTCAACTATGCTGAGCAGTTC. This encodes CASSPGLGLNYAEQF. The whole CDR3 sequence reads CASSPGLGLNYAEQFF.